One and the same sample provided the 27 T cell receptor beta chains below, sequenced in a study of T cell responses to AZD1222 COVID-19 vaccine. The repertoire was sequenced with immunoSEQ multiplex PCR; TCRdb's copy has only in-frame clones and lacks some. The table lists about 150,000 clones, 80% to 95% of them singletons, with roughly 2.2% in the top ten. The source was peripheral blood, collected on day 0 of AZD1222 vaccination. The receptor source for this set is an adult in good health.

V usage is TRBV7-2 and J usage is TRBJ1-1; tentatively, D is TRBD1 (6 bases). Per the germline V gene, CDR1 is SGHTA and CDR2 is FQGNSA. V was pared by 4 bases and J by 5 bases, with 11 bases between. The CDR3 is 13 residues long. CDR3 sequence (DNA): TGTGCCAGCAGCTGGGACATGGGGACTGAAGCTTTCTTT. Protein: CASSWDMGTEAFF. Full variable domain (missing parts from reference TRBV7-2 and TRBJ1-1): GAGVSQSPSNKVTEKGKDVELRCDPISGHTALYWYRQSLGQGLEFLIYFQGNSAPDKSGLPSDRFSAERTGGSVSTLTIQRTQQEDSAVYLCASSWDMGTEAFFGQGTRLTVV.

This chain connects TRBV9 to TRBJ1-2; 12 nucleotides line up with TRBD1. The trim removed 3 bases at V and 1 base at J, leaving 13 bases unmatched. In germline, CDR1 is SGDLS, CDR2 YYNGEE. The CDR3 contains 19 residues. The CDR3 is CASSEADGTGGDFNYGYTF. In nucleotides, the CDR3 is TGTGCCAGCAGCGAGGCGGATGGGACAGGGGGCGATTTTAACTATGGCTACACCTTC.

This clone was counted a few times. The J gene is TRBJ1-5, the V gene TRBV30; D not resolved. Deletions cut 3 bases from V and 0 bases from J, with 6 bases between. The CDR3 length is 13 residues. Per the germline V gene, CDR1 is GTSNPN and CDR2 is SVGIG (reference sequence). CDR3 nucleotides: TGTGCCTGGAGCCGAGGTAGCAATCAGCCCCAGCATTTT. Translating it yields CAWSRGSNQPQHF.

The chain links TRBV7-6 to TRBJ2-7, with 8 bases aligning to TRBD1. The CDR3 covers 15 residues. Trimming took 6 bases from V and 4 from J; bases not matched to a gene: 11. The germline V gene encodes CDR1 SGHVS and CDR2 FNYEAQ. The CDR3 nucleotides are TGTGCCAGCAGACCCACCCCGGACAGGGTATACGAGCAGTACTTC. It yields the protein CASRPTPDRVYEQYF.

The chain couples TRBV7-6 to TRBJ2-2, with TRBD1 identical over 9 bases. CDR3 length: 14 amino acids. The V segment lost 5 bases and the J segment 6 bases; nucleotides outside the gene matches: 4. In germline, CDR1 is SGHVS, CDR2 FNYEAQ. The CDR3 DNA follows: TGTGCCAGCAGCCCCCGGGACAGGGCCGGGGAGCTGTTTTTT. Amino acid sequence: CASSPRDRAGELFF.

V usage is TRBV13 and J usage is TRBJ2-7; D is ambiguous. CDR1 is PRHDT, CDR2 FYEKMQ, per germline (reference sequence). Between the trimmed V and J ends, which lost 5 bases and 3 bases, there was a span of 14 bases. This CDR3 has 14 amino acids. CDR3 bases: TGTGCCAGCAGCCCCCGACTTCAACTCTACGAGCAGTACTTC. Protein product: CASSPRLQLYEQYF.

This clone was found a few times. The chain recombines TRBV3-1 (or the pseudogene TRBV3-2) with TRBJ2-7, with D perhaps TRBD1 or TRBD2 (6 bases each). The CDR3 has 14 residues. V was pared by 0 bases and J by 6 bases, with 12 bases between. Germline V gene data show CDR1 as LGHDT and CDR2 as YNNKEL (reference sequence). CDR3 in amino acids: CASSQDRGEAEQYF. The CDR3 region has the DNA TGTGCCAGCAGCCAAGATAGGGGGGAGGCCGAGCAGTACTTC.

This rearrangement joins TRBV3-1 (or the pseudogene TRBV3-2) to TRBJ2-2; D tentatively fits TRBD1 or TRBD2 (5 bases each). This CDR3 is built from 15 residues. Trimming removed 4 bases from V and 3 bases from J, with 12 bases in between. Per germline, CDR1 LGHDT and CDR2 YNNKEL (reference sequence). Written as DNA, the CDR3 is TGTGCCAGCAGCCGTAGAGGGGACGACACCGGGGAGCTGTTTTTT. This sequence encodes CASSRRGDDTGELFF.

This clone was observed once. The chain links TRBV29-1 to TRBJ1-1, with D unresolved. The germline V gene has CDR1 SQVTM and CDR2 ANQGSEA. With 4 bases removed from V and 10 bases from J, the gap between germline ends came to 22 bases. The CDR3 spans 14 residues. CDR3 protein: CSVAPTLRTFGAFF. The CDR3 DNA follows: TGCAGCGTTGCCCCGACTCTAAGAACCTTCGGAGCTTTCTTT. Filled out from reference TRBV29-1 and TRBJ1-1, the complete variable domain reads SAVISQKPSRDICQRGTSLTIQCQVDSQVTMMFWYRQQPGQSLTLIATANQGSEATYESGFVIDKFPISRPNLTFSTLTVSNMSPEDSSIYLCSVAPTLRTFGAFFGQGTRLTVV.

The genes are TRBV18 and TRBJ2-1, with TRBD2 matching over 10 bases. J lost 12 bases, V lost 1 base, and 36 bases had no gene match. This CDR3 is 24 amino acids long. From germline, CDR1 is KGHSH and CDR2 LQKENI. The CDR3 DNA sequence: TGTGCCAGCTCACCACTCCGGATCCCCCCCCCGCGCTCGCTATTGAAGCGGGGGGGCTATTGGCAGTTCTTC. This gives the protein CASSPLRIPPPRSLLKRGGYWQFF.

The rearrangement uses TRBV4-1 and TRBJ2-3; a possible D gene is TRBD2 (7 bases). V lost 1 base to trimming and J lost 7 bases, with 21 bases between them. Germline V CDR1 and CDR2: MGHRA, YSYEKL. The CDR3 length is 17 residues. The CDR3 sequence: CASSQGSARGARNTQYF. CDR3 bases: TGCGCCAGCAGCCAAGGATCGGCCCGGGGGGCACGGAATACGCAGTATTTT.

The rearrangement uses TRBV2 and TRBJ1-5; TRBD1 aligns across 8 bases. The germline V gene has CDR1 SNHLY and CDR2 FYNNEI. This CDR3 comprises 15 residues. The junction had 4 bases not matched to a gene; V was cut back by 3 bases and J by 3 bases. The CDR3 reads CASSDQDRDNQPQHF. CDR3 bases: TGTGCCAGCAGTGATCAGGACAGGGACAATCAGCCCCAGCATTTT.

The V and J genes are TRBV3-1 (or the pseudogene TRBV3-2) and TRBJ1-5; no reliable D call. This CDR3 region has 16 residues. Germline loops: CDR1 LGHDT, CDR2 YNNKEL (reference sequence). V lost 0 bases to trimming and J lost 4 bases, with 13 bases between them. CDR3 in DNA: TGTGCCAGCAGCCAAGATACCGGGTCTCTTAATCAGCCCCAGCATTTT. Translating it yields CASSQDTGSLNQPQHF.

The chain joins TRBV9 to TRBJ2-5; possibly TRBD1 for D (5 bases). The germline V gene has CDR1 SGDLS and CDR2 YYNGEE. The CDR3 totals 12 residues. Trimming stripped 3 bases from V and 5 bases from J, with 8 bases between. DNA for the CDR3: TGTGCCAGCAGCGGGGGCCGGGAGACCCAGTACTTC. Translating gives CASSGGRETQYF.

The chain carries TRBV7-9 and TRBJ1-1; D is perhaps TRBD1 (6 bases). Per the germline V gene, CDR1 is SEHNR and CDR2 is FQNEAQ (reference sequence). The CDR3 length is 15 residues. The ends were cut back, 5 bases at V and 0 bases at J, with 13 bases in the middle. The CDR3 nucleotides are TGTGCCAGCAGCCCCAGGACAGAAGTGAACACTGAAGCTTTCTTT. As protein: CASSPRTEVNTEAFF.

The gene calls are TRBV10-3 and TRBJ1-4, with a tentative D call TRBD1 (5 bases). The CDR3 is made up of 15 amino acids. V was shortened by 3 bases and J by 6 bases, with 14 bases between the two germline ends. Per germline, CDR1 ENHRY and CDR2 SYGVKD. The CDR3 DNA reads TGTGCCATCAGTGAACGGCAGGGAGGGGATGAAAAACTGTTTTTT. Translation gives CAISERQGGDEKLFF.

The chain joins TRBV7-3 to TRBJ2-2; weak D call: TRBD2 (5 bases). V lost 5 bases and J 1 base, leaving 8 bases between the germline ends. This CDR3 contains 14 residues. Looked up from germline, CDR1 is SGHTA and CDR2 is FQGTGA. CDR3 sequence (DNA): TGTGCCAGCAGCCCCGAGGGGAACACCGGGGAGCTGTTTTTT. This sequence encodes CASSPEGNTGELFF. Looking up the rest from reference TRBV7-3 and TRBJ2-2 gives the full variable domain: GAGVSQTPSNKVTEKGKYVELRCDPISGHTALYWYRQSLGQGPEFLIYFQGTGAADDSGLPNDRFFAVRPEGSVSTLKIQRTERGDSAVYLCASSPEGNTGELFFGEGSRLTVL.

The V and J genes are TRBV19 and TRBJ2-7; D is possibly TRBD1 (6 bases). The germline gives CDR1 LNHDA, CDR2 SQIVND (reference sequence). With 6 bases removed from V and 6 bases from J, the gap between germline ends came to 15 bases. This CDR3 region has 13 residues. The CDR3 here is CASSPGQRSEQYF. The CDR3, as DNA: TGTGCCAGTAGCCCAGGACAGAGGAGCGAGCAGTACTTC.

The genes are TRBV19 and TRBJ1-2, with 9 bases matching TRBD1. V gave up 6 bases and J gave up 0 bases; unmatched junction bases: 8. This CDR3 has 16 residues. Germline V gene sequence: CDR1 LNHDA, CDR2 SQIVND (reference sequence). In DNA form, the CDR3 reads TGTGCCAGTAGCCACCTCCGGGACAGGGCTAACTATGGCTACACCTTC. Translating gives CASSHLRDRANYGYTF.

This clone was counted a single time. The chain links TRBV2 to TRBJ2-7; D remains unclear. CDR3 length: 15 amino acids. Germline V gene data show CDR1 as SNHLY and CDR2 as FYNNEI. V was trimmed by 2 bases and J by 3 bases, leaving 14 bases between them. In DNA form, the CDR3 reads TGTGCCAGCAGTGAAATGGGCTTCCGCGACTACGAGCAGTACTTC. It translates to CASSEMGFRDYEQYF.

This sequence joins TRBV19 and TRBJ1-2; D unclear. Germline CDR1 is LNHDA and CDR2 is SQIVND (reference sequence). V lost 7 bases to trimming and J lost 4 bases, with 22 bases between them. The CDR3 contains 16 residues. The DNA of the CDR3 is TGTGCCAGTACCTCAATATCCGCCACCGGGTTCTATGGCTACACCTTC. Translation: CASTSISATGFYGYTF.

The chain carries TRBV27 and TRBJ2-3, with D possibly called TRBD1 or TRBD2 (5 bases each). With 8 bases removed from V and 4 bases from J, the gap between germline ends came to 13 bases. Germline CDR1 is MNHEY and CDR2 is SMNVEV (reference sequence). CDR3 length: 13 residues. In DNA, the CDR3 is TGTGCCAGCGGGCGCAGGGAGTCAGATACGCAGTATTTT. It codes for CASGRRESDTQYF.

The rearrangement uses TRBV9 and TRBJ1-6, with 9 bases identical to TRBD1. CDR1 and CDR2 from the germline V gene are SGDLS and YYNGEE. The V and J ends lost 3 bases and 10 bases, in that order; junction bases with no gene match: 11. CDR3 size: 16 residues. The DNA for the CDR3 is TGTGCCAGCAGCGCTGATCCCACAGGGGGCACATCACCCCTCCACTTT. Its protein product is CASSADPTGGTSPLHF.

The chain employs TRBV7-2 and TRBJ2-3; no definite D call. The germline V gene encodes CDR1 SGHTA and CDR2 FQGNSA. The CDR3 extends over 14 amino acids. V lost 1 base to trimming and J lost 2 bases, with 7 bases between them. CDR3 loop: CASSLGIITDTQYF. CDR3 coding DNA: TGTGCCAGCAGCTTAGGGATAATCACAGATACGCAGTATTTT.

The V and J genes are TRBV19 and TRBJ2-3, with TRBD2 matching over 13 bases. Germline CDR1 LNHDA, CDR2 SQIVND (reference sequence). The V and J ends lost 0 bases and 4 bases, in that order; junction bases with no gene match: 7. This CDR3 region has 18 residues. DNA of the CDR3: TGTGCCAGTAGTATAGATCATCTGGGACTAGCGGGGTCAGATACGCAGTATTTT. The encoded protein is CASSIDHLGLAGSDTQYF. The variable domain in full, completed from reference TRBV19 and TRBJ2-3, reads DGGITQSPKYLFRKEGQNVTLSCEQNLNHDAMYWYRQDPGQGLRLIYYSQIVNDFQKGDIAEGYSVSREKKESFPLTVTSAQKNPTAFYLCASSIDHLGLAGSDTQYFGPGTRLTVL.

V usage is TRBV14 and J usage is TRBJ2-7; 11 bases map to TRBD2. V shed 0 bases, J shed 3 bases, and the junction held 1 base outside the gene matches. CDR3 size: 15 residues. Germline loops: CDR1 SGHDN, CDR2 FVKESK. In DNA, the CDR3 is TGTGCCAGCAGCCAAGACCTAGCGGGAGGCTACGAGCAGTACTTC. Translating gives CASSQDLAGGYEQYF.

The CDR3: CASSFPTGKGSNYGYTF. Written as DNA, the CDR3 is TGTGCCAGCAGCTTCCCGACAGGGAAGGGGAGTAACTATGGCTACACCTTC. The genes are TRBV7-8 and TRBJ1-2; 7 bases align to TRBD1. J lost 1 base, V lost 3 bases, and 11 bases had no gene match. Germline values: CDR1 SGHVS, CDR2 FQNEAQ. This CDR3 is 17 amino acids long.